This T cell receptor beta chain was found in a study of T cell clusters in autoimmune cytopenias. Study-wide results and limits: Active autoimmune hepatitis patients had almost three-fold fewer exclusive TRB clusters than healthy donors. A dominant lymphoma-associated repertoire apparently masked the cluster-lack signature in secondary cytopenia versus chronic lymphocytic leukemia. The T cell clusters came from computational analysis alone and lack functional validation.

Multiplex touch-down PCR amplified TRB using TRB-A and TRB-B pools in one tube. TCRdb reprocessed the multiplex PCR reads and keeps a single row for each CDR3 protein, giving no DNA. Here the sample table reports under 8,500 distinct CDR3 sequences. Germline CDR1 and CDR2: GTSNPN and SVGIG (reference sequence). The CDR3 is made up of 12 amino acids. Each sample's input was roughly 270 ng genomic DNA, roughly 38,000 genome equivalents. This clonotype is classed as medium-sized by frequency. Its antigen is currently unknown. The receptor's source is a human donor with an autoimmune cytopenia or autoimmune hepatitis (not recorded which). V and J are TRBV30 and TRBJ1-2; checking the TCRdb D call of TRBD1 is not possible without DNA. Material for sequencing was peripheral blood. The CDR3 loop reads CAWSKAGVGYTF.